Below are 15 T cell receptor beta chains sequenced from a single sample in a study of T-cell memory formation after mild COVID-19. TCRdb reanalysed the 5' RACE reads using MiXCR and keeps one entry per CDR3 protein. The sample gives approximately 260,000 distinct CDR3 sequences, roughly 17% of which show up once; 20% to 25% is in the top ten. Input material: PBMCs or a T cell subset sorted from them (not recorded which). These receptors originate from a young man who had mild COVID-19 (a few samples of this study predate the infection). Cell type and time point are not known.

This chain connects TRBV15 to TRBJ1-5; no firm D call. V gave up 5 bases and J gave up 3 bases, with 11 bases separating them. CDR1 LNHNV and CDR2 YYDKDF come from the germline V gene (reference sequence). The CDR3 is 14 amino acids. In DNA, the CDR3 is TGTGCCACCAGCCGCCCCGGGATCAATCAGCCCCAGCATTTT. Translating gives CATSRPGINQPQHF.

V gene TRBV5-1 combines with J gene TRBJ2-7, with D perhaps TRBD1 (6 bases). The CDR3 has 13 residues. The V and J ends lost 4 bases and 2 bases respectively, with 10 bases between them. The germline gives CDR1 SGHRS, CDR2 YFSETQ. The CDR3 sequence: CASSGGHTYEQYF. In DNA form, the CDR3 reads TGCGCCAGCAGCGGGGGACATACCTACGAGCAGTACTTC.

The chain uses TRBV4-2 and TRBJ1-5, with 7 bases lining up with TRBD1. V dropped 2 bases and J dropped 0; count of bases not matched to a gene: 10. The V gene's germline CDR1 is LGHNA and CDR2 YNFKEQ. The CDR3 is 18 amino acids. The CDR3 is CASSQWPGDSNSNQPQHF. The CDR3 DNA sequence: TGTGCCAGCAGCCAATGGCCGGGGGACAGTAATAGCAATCAGCCCCAGCATTTT.

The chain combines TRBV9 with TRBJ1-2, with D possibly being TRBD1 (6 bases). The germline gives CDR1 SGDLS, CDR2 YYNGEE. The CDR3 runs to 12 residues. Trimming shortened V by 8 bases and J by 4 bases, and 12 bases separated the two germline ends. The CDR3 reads CASNRDVYGYTF. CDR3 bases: TGTGCCAGTAACAGGGATGTCTATGGCTACACCTTC.

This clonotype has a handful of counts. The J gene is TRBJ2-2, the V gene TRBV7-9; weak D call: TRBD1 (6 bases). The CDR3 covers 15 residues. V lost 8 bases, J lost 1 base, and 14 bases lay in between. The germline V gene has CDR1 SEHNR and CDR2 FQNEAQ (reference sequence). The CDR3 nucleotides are TGTGCCAGCCGCCGTTCGGGACAGAACACCGGGGAGCTGTTTTTT. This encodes CASRRSGQNTGELFF.

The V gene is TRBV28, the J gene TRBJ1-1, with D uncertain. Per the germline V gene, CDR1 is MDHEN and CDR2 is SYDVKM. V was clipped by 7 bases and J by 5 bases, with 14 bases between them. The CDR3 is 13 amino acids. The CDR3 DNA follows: TGTGCCAGCATCCTCGGAGGACGGACTGAAGCTTTCTTT. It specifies CASILGGRTEAFF. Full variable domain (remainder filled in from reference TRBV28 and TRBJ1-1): DVKVTQSSRYLVKRTGEKVFLECVQDMDHENMFWYRQDPGLGLRLIYFSYDVKMKEKGDIPEGYSVSREKKERFSLILESASTNQTSMYLCASILGGRTEAFFGQGTRLTVV.

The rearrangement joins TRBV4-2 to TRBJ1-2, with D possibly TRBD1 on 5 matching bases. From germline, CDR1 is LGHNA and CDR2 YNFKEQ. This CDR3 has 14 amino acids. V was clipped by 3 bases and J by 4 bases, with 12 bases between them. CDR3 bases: TGTGCCAGCAGCCACGGGCGGGGGGGCTATGGCTACACCTTC. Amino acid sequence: CASSHGRGGYGYTF.

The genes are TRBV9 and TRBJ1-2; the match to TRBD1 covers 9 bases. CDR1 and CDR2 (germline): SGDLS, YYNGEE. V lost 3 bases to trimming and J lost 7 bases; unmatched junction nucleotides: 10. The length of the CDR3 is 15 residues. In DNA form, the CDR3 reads TGTGCCAGCAGCGCCTCCGGGACAGGGTGGGGTGGCTACACCTTC. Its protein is CASSASGTGWGGYTF.

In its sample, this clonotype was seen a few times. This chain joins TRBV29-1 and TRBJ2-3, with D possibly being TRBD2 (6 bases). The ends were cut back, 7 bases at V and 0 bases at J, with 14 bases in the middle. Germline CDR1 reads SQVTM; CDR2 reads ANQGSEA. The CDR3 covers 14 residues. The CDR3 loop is CSAGTSPSTDTQYF. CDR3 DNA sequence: TGCAGCGCTGGGACTTCGCCTAGCACAGATACGCAGTATTTT.

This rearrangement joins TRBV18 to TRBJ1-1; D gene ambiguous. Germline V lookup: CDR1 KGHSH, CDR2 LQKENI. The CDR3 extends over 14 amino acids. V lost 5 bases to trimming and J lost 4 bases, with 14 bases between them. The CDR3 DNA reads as TGTGCCAGCTCAGCCTCCGTTGCGCGCACTGAAGCTTTCTTT. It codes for CASSASVARTEAFF. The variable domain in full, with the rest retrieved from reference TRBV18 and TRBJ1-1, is NAGVMQNPRHLVRRRGQEARLRCSPMKGHSHVYWYRQLPEEGLKFMVYLQKENIIDESGMPKERFSAEFPKEGPSILRIQQVVRGDSAAYFCASSASVARTEAFFGQGTRLTVV.

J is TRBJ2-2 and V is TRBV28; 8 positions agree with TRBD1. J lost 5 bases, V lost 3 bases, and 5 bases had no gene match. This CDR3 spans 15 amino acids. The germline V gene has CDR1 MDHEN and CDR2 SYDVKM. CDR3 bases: TGTGCCAGCAGTTTCCAGGGGGCAGGAACCGGGGAGCTGTTTTTT. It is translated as CASSFQGAGTGELFF. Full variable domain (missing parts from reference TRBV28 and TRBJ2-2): DVKVTQSSRYLVKRTGEKVFLECVQDMDHENMFWYRQDPGLGLRLIYFSYDVKMKEKGDIPEGYSVSREKKERFSLILESASTNQTSMYLCASSFQGAGTGELFFGEGSRLTVL.

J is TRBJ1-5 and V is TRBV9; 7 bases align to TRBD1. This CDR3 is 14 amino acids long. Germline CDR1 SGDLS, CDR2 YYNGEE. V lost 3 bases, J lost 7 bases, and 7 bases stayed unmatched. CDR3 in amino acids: CASSGTGAGQPQHF. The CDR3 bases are TGTGCCAGCAGCGGTACAGGGGCGGGACAGCCCCAGCATTTT.

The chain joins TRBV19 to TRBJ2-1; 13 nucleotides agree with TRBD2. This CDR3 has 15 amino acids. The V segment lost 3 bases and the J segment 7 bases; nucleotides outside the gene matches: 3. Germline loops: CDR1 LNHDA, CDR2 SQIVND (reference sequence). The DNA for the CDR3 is TGTGCCAGTAGTATGACTAGCGGGGGGCAGAATGAGCAGTTCTTC. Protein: CASSMTSGGQNEQFF.

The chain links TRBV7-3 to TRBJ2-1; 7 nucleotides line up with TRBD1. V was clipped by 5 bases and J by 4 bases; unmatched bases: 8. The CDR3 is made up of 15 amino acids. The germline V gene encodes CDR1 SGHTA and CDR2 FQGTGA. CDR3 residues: CASSPPGTVYNEQFF. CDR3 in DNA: TGTGCCAGCAGCCCCCCCGGGACAGTTTACAATGAGCAGTTCTTC.

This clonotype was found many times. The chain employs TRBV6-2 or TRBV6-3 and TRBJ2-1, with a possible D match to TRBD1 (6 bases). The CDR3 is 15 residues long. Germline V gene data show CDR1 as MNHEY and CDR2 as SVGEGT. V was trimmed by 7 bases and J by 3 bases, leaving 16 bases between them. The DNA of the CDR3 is TGTGCCAGCACCTCCAGGGGTGTCGGCTACAATGAGCAGTTCTTC. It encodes CASTSRGVGYNEQFF.